This entry lists 16 T cell receptor beta chains sequenced from one sample in a study of T cell changes during pregnancy in multiple sclerosis. Method: immunoSEQ multiplex PCR; TCRdb's copy keeps in-frame clones and lacks some. The sample lists fewer than 95,000 clones, 94% occurring once. The source material was peripheral blood, sampled in the third trimester of pregnancy. The receptors come from a female donor with multiple sclerosis, enrolled in a pregnancy study.

V and J are TRBV28 and TRBJ2-5; 10 nucleotides align to TRBD2. From germline, CDR1 is MDHEN and CDR2 SYDVKM. The V gene end was trimmed by 4 bases and the J gene end by 2 bases; junction bases not matched to a gene: 22. The CDR3 runs 21 residues. The CDR3, as DNA: TGTGCCAGCAGTTCCGAACTGGGGTGGGCTAGCGGGAGTTCACCTCAAGAGACCCAGTACTTC. Translation gives CASSSELGWASGSSPQETQYF.

CDR3 region: CASSFFRAGEQYF. In nucleotides, the CDR3 is TGTGCCAGCAGTTTCTTCAGGGCGGGGGAGCAGTACTTC. The chain recombines TRBV28 with TRBJ2-7; maybe TRBD2 (6 bases). The CDR3 is made up of 13 amino acids. Trimming pared 3 bases from V and 7 bases from J, leaving 13 bases between. CDR1 and CDR2 (germline): MDHEN, SYDVKM.

The gene calls are TRBV25-1 and TRBJ2-5; D not resolved. V lost 5 bases and J lost 0, with 10 bases in between. In germline, CDR1 is MGHDK, CDR2 SYGVNS. CDR3 size: 14 residues. The CDR3 nucleotides are TGTGCCAGCAGTAGTCCAGGCCACCAAGAGACCCAGTACTTC. This encodes CASSSPGHQETQYF.

This chain links TRBV29-1 with TRBJ2-1; D gene unclear. CDR1 and CDR2 (germline): SQVTM, ANQGSEA. The CDR3 is made up of 11 amino acids. With 7 bases removed from V and 6 bases from J, the gap between germline ends came to 10 bases. The CDR3 protein is CSAAEVNEQFF. The DNA for the CDR3 is TGCAGCGCTGCCGAGGTCAATGAGCAGTTCTTC.

The chain has TRBV19 and TRBJ1-1, with D possibly being TRBD1 (5 bases). Germline V lookup: CDR1 LNHDA, CDR2 SQIVND (reference sequence). This CDR3 is 11 amino acids long. V shed 3 bases and J shed 8 bases, with 7 bases lying between them. The CDR3 region is CASSINREAFF. CDR3 nucleotides: TGTGCCAGTAGTATTAACAGGGAAGCTTTCTTT.

The rearrangement uses TRBV18 and TRBJ1-1, with 10 bases identical to TRBD1. The CDR3 has 15 amino acids. CDR1 and CDR2 from the germline V gene are KGHSH and LQKENI. Trimming took 0 bases from V and 6 from J; bases not matched to a gene: 4. The CDR3 is CASSPPLGQGPEAFF. CDR3 nucleotide sequence: TGTGCCAGCTCACCACCTCTGGGACAGGGGCCTGAAGCTTTCTTT.

The V call is TRBV29-1, the J call TRBJ2-3; no clear D. This CDR3 contains 13 residues. Germline V gene lookup returns CDR1 SQVTM and CDR2 ANQGSEA. V lost 7 bases to trimming and J lost 5 bases, with 16 bases between them. CDR3 sequence (DNA): TGCAGCGCCGAACTGGAGTCTGAAGATACGCAGTATTTT. This translates into CSAELESEDTQYF.

J is TRBJ2-3 and V is TRBV7-6, with D maybe TRBD2 (6 bases). V lost 4 bases and J lost 0, with 11 bases in between. Germline CDR1 reads SGHVS; CDR2 reads FNYEAQ. The CDR3 sequence is 15 residues long. CDR3 nucleotides: TGTGCCAGCAGCTCCGAGGGGACTAGCACAGATACGCAGTATTTT. Protein product: CASSSEGTSTDTQYF.

The J gene is TRBJ2-3, the V gene TRBV2, with 7 bases matching TRBD1. CDR3 length: 14 amino acids. Germline V lookup: CDR1 SNHLY, CDR2 FYNNEI. V trimming: 6 bases; J trimming: 2 bases; junction bases outside the gene matches: 5. CDR3 in DNA: TGTGCCAGCAGCCTGGGGACAGACACAGATACGCAGTATTTT. Protein product: CASSLGTDTDTQYF.

This sequence joins TRBV25-1 and TRBJ1-6; 7 bases are a match to TRBD1. The CDR3 is made up of 14 amino acids. V was pared by 6 bases and J by 4 bases, with 3 bases of the junction left unmatched. CDR1 is MGHDK, CDR2 SYGVNS, per germline. The CDR3 DNA is TGTGCCAGCAGGCCACAGGGGTATAATTCACCCCTCCACTTT. Translation gives CASRPQGYNSPLHF.

This chain connects TRBV6-5 to TRBJ2-7; 7 bases are shared with TRBD2. V was pared by 2 bases and J by 3 bases, with 7 bases of the junction left unmatched. Germline CDR1 is MNHEY and CDR2 is SVGAGI. The CDR3 covers 15 residues. The CDR3 nucleotides are TGTGCCAGCAGTTACGGTTCAGCGGGATACTACGAGCAGTACTTC. Translated: CASSYGSAGYYEQYF.

V and J are TRBV27 and TRBJ2-1, with 11 bases lining up with TRBD1. Germline assignment: CDR1 MNHEY and CDR2 SMNVEV (reference sequence). After removal of 4 bases from V and 8 bases from J, the junction contained 13 bases not matched to a gene. The CDR3 is made up of 17 amino acids. The CDR3 sequence is CASSWTLGDRGFDEQFF. DNA for the CDR3: TGTGCCAGCAGTTGGACCCTAGGGGACAGGGGGTTCGATGAGCAGTTCTTC.

The chain is built from TRBV28 and TRBJ2-2, with TRBD1 as a possible D gene (5 bases). The V and J ends lost 6 bases and 8 bases respectively, with 16 bases between them. Germline V lookup: CDR1 MDHEN, CDR2 SYDVKM. The CDR3 contains 14 residues. In nucleotides, the CDR3 is TGTGCCAGCAGAGGGCAGGGCTTCCCGGGGGAGCTGTTTTTT. Translated, it gives CASRGQGFPGELFF.

The rearrangement links TRBV6-6 to TRBJ2-7; the match to TRBD1 covers 7 bases. The length of the CDR3 is 14 residues. Germline assignment: CDR1 MNHNY and CDR2 SVGAGI (reference sequence). V shed 10 bases, J shed 6 bases, and the junction held 15 bases outside the gene matches. CDR3 region: CATSPGTALPEQYF. The CDR3 nucleotides read TGTGCCACTTCCCCCGGGACAGCGCTCCCCGAGCAGTACTTC.

This chain links TRBV6-1 with TRBJ2-5; perhaps TRBD2 as D (7 bases). Germline CDR1 and CDR2: MNHNS and SASEGT. Trimming left V 2 bases short and J 4 bases short, with 20 bases between. The CDR3 totals 17 residues. CDR3 sequence reads: CASSESSGGKALETQYF. The CDR3 DNA is TGTGCCAGCAGTGAAAGCTCGGGGGGCAAAGCCCTAGAGACCCAGTACTTC.

The J gene is TRBJ2-2, the V gene TRBV27, with D possibly being TRBD2 (6 bases). Trimming stripped 4 bases from V and 6 bases from J, with 18 bases between. The CDR3 is 16 residues long. The germline V gene encodes CDR1 MNHEY and CDR2 SMNVEV (reference sequence). The CDR3 reads CASSSTSVGGSGELFF. CDR3 DNA sequence: TGTGCCAGCAGTTCCACCTCGGTAGGAGGGTCCGGGGAGCTGTTTTTT.